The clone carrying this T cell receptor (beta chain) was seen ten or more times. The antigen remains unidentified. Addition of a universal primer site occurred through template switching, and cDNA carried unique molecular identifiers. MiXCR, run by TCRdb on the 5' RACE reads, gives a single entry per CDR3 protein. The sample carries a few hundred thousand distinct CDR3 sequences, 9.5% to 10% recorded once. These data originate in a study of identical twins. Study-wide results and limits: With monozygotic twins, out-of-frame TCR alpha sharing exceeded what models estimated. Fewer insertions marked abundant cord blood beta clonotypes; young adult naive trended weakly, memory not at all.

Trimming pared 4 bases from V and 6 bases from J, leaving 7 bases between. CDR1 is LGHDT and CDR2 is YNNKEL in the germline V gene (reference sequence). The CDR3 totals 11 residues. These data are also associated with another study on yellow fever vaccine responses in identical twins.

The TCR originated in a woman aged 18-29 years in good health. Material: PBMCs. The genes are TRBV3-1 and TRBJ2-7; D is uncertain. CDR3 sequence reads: CASSLSAEQYF. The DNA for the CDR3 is TGTGCCAGCAGCCTATCGGCCGAGCAGTACTTC.